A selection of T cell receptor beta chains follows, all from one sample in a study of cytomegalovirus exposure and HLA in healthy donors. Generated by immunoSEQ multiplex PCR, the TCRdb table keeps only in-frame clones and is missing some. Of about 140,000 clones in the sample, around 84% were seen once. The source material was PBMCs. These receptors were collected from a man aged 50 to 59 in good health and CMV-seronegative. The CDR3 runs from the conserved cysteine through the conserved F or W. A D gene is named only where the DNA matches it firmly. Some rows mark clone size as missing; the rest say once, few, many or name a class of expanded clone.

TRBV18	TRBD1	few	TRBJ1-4	TGTGCCAGCTCCCCCGGGACAGGGGTAGAAAAACTGTTTTTT	CASSPGTGVEKLFF
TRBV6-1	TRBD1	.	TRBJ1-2	TGTGCCAGCAGTGATCCGTCAGGGGGGAACTATGGCTACACCTTC	CASSDPSGGNYGYTF
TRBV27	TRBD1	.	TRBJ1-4	TGTGCCAGCAGTAACAGGGGATTAGGTGAAAAACTGTTTTTT	CASSNRGLGEKLFF
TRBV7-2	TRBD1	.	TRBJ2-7	TGTGCCAGCAGCCCTACCCACCAGGGGGCCTACGAGCAGTACTTC	CASSPTHQGAYEQYF
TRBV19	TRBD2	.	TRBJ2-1	TGTGCCAGTAGTATAAGGGGAGGCGGGGGGGCGAGTTACAATGAGCAGTTCTTC	CASSIRGGGGASYNEQFF
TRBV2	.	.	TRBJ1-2	TGTGCCAGCAGTGAAGCAGGGGCAGGCTATGGCTACACCTTC	CASSEAGAGYGYTF
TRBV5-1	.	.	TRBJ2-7	TGCGCCAGCAGCCAACGTATAGGGGCTATATCAAACGAGCAGTACTTC	CASSQRIGAISNEQYF
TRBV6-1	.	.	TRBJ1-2	TGTGCCAGCAGTTTCGGCAGGGCCGTCGACTATGGCTACACCTTC	CASSFGRAVDYGYTF
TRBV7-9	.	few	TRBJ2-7	TGTGCCAGCAGCTTCGGGGGAAGCTCCTACGAGCAGTACTTC	CASSFGGSSYEQYF
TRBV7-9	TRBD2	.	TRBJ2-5	TGTGCCAGCAGCTTAGCGGTCGCGGGAGACCAAGAGACCCAGTACTTC	CASSLAVAGDQETQYF
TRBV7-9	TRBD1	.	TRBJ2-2	TGTGCCAGCAGCCCCGGACAGGTTAGAGGATCCGGGGAGCTGTTTTTT	CASSPGQVRGSGELFF
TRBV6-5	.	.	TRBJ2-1	TGTGCCAGCAGTTACTCTCGCGGGTCTTACAATGAGCAGTTCTTC	CASSYSRGSYNEQFF
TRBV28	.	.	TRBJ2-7	TGTGCCAGCAGTTCCGTAACCTACGAGCAGTACTTC	CASSSVTYEQYF
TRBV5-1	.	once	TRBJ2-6	TGCGCCAGCAGCCCAGAGTGGGGGGCTGGGGCCAACGTCCTGACTTTC	CASSPEWGAGANVLTF
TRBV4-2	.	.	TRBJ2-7	TGTGCCAGCAGCCAAGATCCCAGGAACTACGAGCAGTACTTC	CASSQDPRNYEQYF
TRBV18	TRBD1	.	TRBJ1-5	TGTGCCAGCTCACCTGGACAGGGGGCTCAGCCCCAGCATTTT	CASSPGQGAQPQHF
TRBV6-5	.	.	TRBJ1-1	TGTGCCAGCAGTTACTCGAAGCAGGGCTTCACTGAAGCTTTCTTT	CASSYSKQGFTEAFF
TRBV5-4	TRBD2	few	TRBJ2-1	TGTGCCAGCAGCTCGGGAGGGCGGGGCCGAATATCCTACAATGAGCAGTTCTTC	CASSSGGRGRISYNEQFF
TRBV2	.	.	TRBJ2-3	TGTGCCAGCAGCATAGGGACTTCCACAGATACGCAGTATTTT	CASSIGTSTDTQYF
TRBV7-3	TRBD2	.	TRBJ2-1	TGTGCCAGCAGCTTAAAGGTATTACGGCTAGCGGGAGAGGACGAGCAGTTCTTC	CASSLKVLRLAGEDEQFF
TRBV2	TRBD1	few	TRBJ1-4	TGTGCCAGCAGCCTAAACAGGGGTTGGGGTGAAAAACTGTTTTTT	CASSLNRGWGEKLFF
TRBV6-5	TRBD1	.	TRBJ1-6	TGTGCCAGCAGCCGGGACAGGGGTGATCCACCCCTCCACTTT	CASSRDRGDPPLHF
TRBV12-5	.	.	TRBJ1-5	TGTGCTAGTGGTTCCCCCCCTGGACAAGGCAATCGGCCCCAGCATTTT	CASGSPPGQGNRPQHF
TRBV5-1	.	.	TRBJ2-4	TGCGCCAGCAGCTCGGGAGCGGATGAAACCATTCAGTACTTC	CASSSGADETIQYF
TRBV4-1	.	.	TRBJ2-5	TGCGCCAGCAGCCAAGATTGGTGGGCAGCACAAGAGACCCAGTACTTC	CASSQDWWAAQETQYF
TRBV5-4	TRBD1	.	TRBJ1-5	TGTGCCAGCAGCTCCCAGGGGGCCGATCAGCCCCAGCATTTT	CASSSQGADQPQHF